This T cell receptor beta chain was found in a study of blood T cell repertoires in COVID-19 (TCRdb year 2020). Looking at the study overall: The collaborator samples originated in the United States, Italy and Spain and spanned the acute and convalescent phases of COVID-19. The prospective study material was composed of cDNA or gDNA derived from T cells, B-cell-depleted T cells, or PBMCs. The dataset comprised deeply sampled blood TCRbeta repertoires from subjects exposed to, actively infected with, or recovered from COVID-19. The repertoires were released in a freely available public database intended as a resource for research on the immune response to SARS-CoV-2. Samples were obtained from the ongoing ImmuneRACE study (first 160 participants) and from approximately 1,200 subjects provided by 6 global collaborators. Nearly every sample came with metadata listing a de-identified subject ID, COVID-19 status, age in years and sex. Where available, HLA class I and class II types were obtained from metadata supplied by the sample provider rather than from assay-based typing.

On the study overall, not on this receptor specifically: The amount of clinical and demographic metadata varied by source and participant and was provided uncurated.

TCRbeta CDR3 regions were amplified from genomic DNA using the immunoSEQ Assay, a bias-controlled multiplex PCR. The authors' pipeline ran thus. The number of nucleated cells in each sample was estimated from the amplification of reference gene primers within the assay. To quantify the absolute abundance of each unique TCRbeta CDR3 rearrangement, sequence reads were collapsed and filtered. For each sample, productive Simpson clonality was calculated by taking the square root of Simpson's diversity index across productive rearrangements. TCRdb took over this immuneACCESS table, retaining in-frame rearrangements with V and J assigned. Such tables are incomplete; in checked studies, under half of the missing clones stem from an unresolved V gene, and the remainder is unexplained. D and trimming come from the DNA, and the V and J calls and clone size come from that table. The sample contains about 360,000 clones, over 75% of them found a single time. The leading ten clones occupy under 1.5% of the sample.

The CDR3 has 14 amino acids, counting the end cysteine and phenylalanine. The retained sequence is limited to the CDR3, 42 bases, with the frame set at the first base. Trimming takes 4 bases from V and 2 bases from J, and the germline ends sit 11 bases apart. CDR1 SQVTM and CDR2 ANQGSEA were looked up in the germline V gene. As concerns this clone: It has no known antigen specificity. Within one base of it there is no much larger clone, and no base qualities were kept.

In the prospective study, participants were roughly 18 to 100 years old, resided in approximately 22 geographic areas of the United States, and were enrolled through a virtual design. In the prospective study, cohorts were assigned on the basis of participant-reported clinical history obtained from a screening survey and a study questionnaire. Recovered participants in ImmuneRACE Cohort 3 were defined by two consecutive negative NP/OP PCR tests, clearance by a healthcare professional, or resolution of symptoms. Each participant in the prospective study had whole blood, serum and a nasopharyngeal or oropharyngeal swab collected by mobile phlebotomists. Over a roughly 2-month period, participants in the prospective study had the option of providing additional blood draws and questionnaires. Before DNA extraction, prospective study blood samples were shipped either frozen or at room temperature.

The origin of this receptor is a man under 40 who had recovered from COVID-19. Here the chain combines TRBV29-1 and TRBJ2-2; the D gene is perhaps TRBD2, from 6 matching bases. Source material: PBMCs or T cells enriched from blood (not recorded which). CDR3 reads: CSVGLGGNTGELFF. The DNA reads TGCAGCGTTGGTCTCGGGGGAAACACCGGGGAGCTGTTTTTT.